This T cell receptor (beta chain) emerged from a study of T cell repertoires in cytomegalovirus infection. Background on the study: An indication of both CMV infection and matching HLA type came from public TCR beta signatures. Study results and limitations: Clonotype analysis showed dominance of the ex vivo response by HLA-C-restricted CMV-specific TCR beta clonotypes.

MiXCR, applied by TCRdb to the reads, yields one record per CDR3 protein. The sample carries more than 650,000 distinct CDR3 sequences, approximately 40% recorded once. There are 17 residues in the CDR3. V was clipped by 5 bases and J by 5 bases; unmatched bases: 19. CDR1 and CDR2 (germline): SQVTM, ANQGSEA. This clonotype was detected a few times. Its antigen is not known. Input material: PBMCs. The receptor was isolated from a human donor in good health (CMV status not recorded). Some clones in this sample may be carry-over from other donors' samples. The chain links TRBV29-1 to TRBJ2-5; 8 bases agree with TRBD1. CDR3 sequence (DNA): TGCAGCGTTAGGGGCTATGGCGGGACAGGAGGCACGGAGACCCAGTACTTC. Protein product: CSVRGYGGTGGTETQYF.